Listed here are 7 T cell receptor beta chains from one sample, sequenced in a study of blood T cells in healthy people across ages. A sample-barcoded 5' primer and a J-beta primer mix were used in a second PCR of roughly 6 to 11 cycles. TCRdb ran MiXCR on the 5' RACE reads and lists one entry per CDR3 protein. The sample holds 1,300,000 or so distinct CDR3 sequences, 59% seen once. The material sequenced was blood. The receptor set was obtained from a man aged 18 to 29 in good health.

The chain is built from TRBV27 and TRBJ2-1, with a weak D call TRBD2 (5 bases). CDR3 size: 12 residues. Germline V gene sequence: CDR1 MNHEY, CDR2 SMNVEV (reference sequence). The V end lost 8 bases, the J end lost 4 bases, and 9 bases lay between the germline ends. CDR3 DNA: TGTGCCAGCGGACTCGAGTACAATGAGCAGTTCTTC. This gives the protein CASGLEYNEQFF.

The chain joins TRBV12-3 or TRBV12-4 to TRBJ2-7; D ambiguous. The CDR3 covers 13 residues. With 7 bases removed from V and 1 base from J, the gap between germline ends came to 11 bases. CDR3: CASKRGLSYEQYF. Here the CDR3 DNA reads TGTGCCAGCAAAAGAGGTCTTTCCTACGAGCAGTACTTC.

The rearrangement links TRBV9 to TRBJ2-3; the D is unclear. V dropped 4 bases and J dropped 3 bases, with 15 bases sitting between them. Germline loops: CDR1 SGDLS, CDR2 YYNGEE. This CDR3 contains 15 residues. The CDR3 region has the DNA TGTGCCAGCAGCTCCCACGAGGCCGTGACAGATACGCAGTATTTT. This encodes CASSSHEAVTDTQYF.

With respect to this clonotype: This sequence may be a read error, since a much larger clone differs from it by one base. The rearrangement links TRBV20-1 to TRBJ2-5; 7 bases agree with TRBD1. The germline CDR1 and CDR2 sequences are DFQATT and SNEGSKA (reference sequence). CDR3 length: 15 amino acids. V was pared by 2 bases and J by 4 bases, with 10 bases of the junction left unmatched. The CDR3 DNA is TGCAGTGCTAGATTTGGAGACAGGGTTTCAGAGACCCAGTACTTC. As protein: CSARFGDRVSETQYF.

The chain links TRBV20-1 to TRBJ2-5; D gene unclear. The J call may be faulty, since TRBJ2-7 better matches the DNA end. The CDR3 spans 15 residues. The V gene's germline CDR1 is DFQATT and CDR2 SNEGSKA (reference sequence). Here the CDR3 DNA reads TGCAGTGCTAGATCATCAGTGGCGGCCTCCTACGAGCAGTACTTC. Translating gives CSARSSVAASYEQYF.

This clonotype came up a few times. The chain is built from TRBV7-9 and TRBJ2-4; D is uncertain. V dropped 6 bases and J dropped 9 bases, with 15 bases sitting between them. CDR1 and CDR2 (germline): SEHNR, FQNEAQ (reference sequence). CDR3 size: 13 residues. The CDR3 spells CASSGSSLVIQYF. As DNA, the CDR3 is TGTGCCAGCAGTGGCTCAAGCCTAGTCATTCAGTACTTC.

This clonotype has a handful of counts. The CDR3 spells CASSLLAAGTDTQYF. In DNA, the CDR3 is TGTGCCAGCAGTCTCCTAGCGGCAGGGACAGATACGCAGTATTTT. The genes are TRBV3-1 and TRBJ2-3; 7 bases line up with TRBD2. The J segment lost 3 bases and the V segment lost 6 bases, leaving 9 bases of the junction unmatched. Germline V gene lookup returns CDR1 LGHDT and CDR2 YNNKEL (reference sequence). The CDR3 has 15 amino acids.